The 19 T cell receptor beta chains in this list originate from one sample, sequenced in a study of shared T cell receptors in the human thymus. Repertoires were generated with immunoSEQ multiplex PCR, while TCRdb's copy carries only in-frame clones and drops some. The profile covers 630,000 or so clones, with 70% to 90% appearing a single time and 0.0094% taken by the ten largest. This sample also belongs to another study, concerning human thymus T cells.

Input material: thymocytes. All receptors derive from a boy younger than two with a congenital heart defect.

This chain connects TRBV28 to TRBJ2-7, with 13 bases that match TRBD2. Trimming removed 5 bases from V and 3 bases from J; junction bases left unmatched: 13. This CDR3 spans 18 amino acids. Germline V gene lookup returns CDR1 MDHEN and CDR2 SYDVKM. DNA of the CDR3: TGTGCCAGCAGTAAGACCGGACTAGCGGGAGAGGGTAGCTACGAGCAGTACTTC. It encodes CASSKTGLAGEGSYEQYF.

This chain uses TRBV5-6 with TRBJ2-3; 13 bases map to TRBD2. The trim removed 1 base at V and 0 bases at J, leaving 5 bases unmatched. Germline assignment: CDR1 SGHDT and CDR2 YYEEEE. The CDR3 consists of 18 residues. This CDR3 is CASSLTSGRASSTDTQYF. CDR3 DNA: TGTGCCAGCAGCTTGACTAGCGGGAGGGCCTCCAGCACAGATACGCAGTATTTT.

The table lists this clone with a few counts. The rearrangement links TRBV9 to TRBJ1-1; a weak D match, TRBD1 (6 bases). Germline assignment: CDR1 SGDLS and CDR2 YYNGEE. The CDR3 covers 14 residues. The V end lost 3 bases, the J end lost 4 bases, and 13 bases lay between the germline ends. The CDR3 nucleotides read TGTGCCAGCAGCGAGGTGGGGGGGGCCACTGAAGCTTTCTTT. This translates into CASSEVGGATEAFF.

This chain connects TRBV15 to TRBJ2-1; 10 positions agree with TRBD2. CDR1 LNHNV and CDR2 YYDKDF come from the germline V gene (reference sequence). The CDR3 covers 19 residues. The V gene end was trimmed by 5 bases and the J gene end by 5 bases; junction bases not matched to a gene: 18. CDR3 in amino acids: CATSEILMGLAGVDNEQFF. The DNA of the CDR3 is TGTGCCACCAGCGAGATCCTAATGGGGCTAGCGGGAGTTGACAATGAGCAGTTCTTC. Full variable domain (outside the CDR3, taken from reference TRBV15 and TRBJ2-1): DAMVIQNPRYQVTQFGKPVTLSCSQTLNHNVMYWYQQKSSQAPKLLFHYYDKDFNNEADTPDNFQSRRPNTSFCFLDIRSPGLGDTAMYLCATSEILMGLAGVDNEQFFGPGTRLTVL.

The V gene is TRBV30, the J gene TRBJ1-5, with D possibly matching TRBD1 (6 bases). The CDR3 contains 15 residues. The germline V gene has CDR1 GTSNPN and CDR2 SVGIG (reference sequence). V lost 0 bases and J lost 6, with 15 bases in between. The CDR3 DNA sequence: TGTGCCTGGAGTGTACATGGGGGGGCCGGTCAGCCCCAGCATTTT. Protein: CAWSVHGGAGQPQHF.

V and J are TRBV4-3 and TRBJ1-2; D is uncertain. The CDR3 consists of 15 residues. CDR1 and CDR2 (germline): LGHNA, YSLEER. Trimming removed 0 bases at V and 5 bases at J, with 13 bases between. The CDR3 region is CASSQDSYEGYGYTF. CDR3 nucleotide sequence: TGCGCCAGCAGCCAAGATAGCTACGAGGGATATGGCTACACCTTC.

The chain employs TRBV15 and TRBJ2-3; D gene ambiguous. The CDR3 runs 13 residues. V lost 6 bases and J 2 bases, leaving 9 bases between the germline ends. Germline V CDR1 and CDR2: LNHNV, YYDKDF (reference sequence). CDR3 sequence: CATRTSDTDTQYF. The CDR3 nucleotides read TGTGCCACCAGAACATCAGACACAGATACGCAGTATTTT.

The chain has TRBV4-2 and TRBJ1-1; a possible D gene is TRBD1 (6 bases). Germline V gene lookup returns CDR1 LGHNA and CDR2 YNFKEQ. CDR3 length: 15 amino acids. With 4 bases removed from V and 4 bases from J, the gap between germline ends came to 16 bases. The CDR3 sequence is CASSPGEGLSTEAFF. In nucleotides, the CDR3 is TGTGCCAGCAGCCCAGGGGAGGGGTTGAGCACTGAAGCTTTCTTT.

This chain joins TRBV14 and TRBJ1-1; D call uncertain. The CDR3 has 14 amino acids. Germline-derived CDR1 and CDR2 are SGHDN and FVKESK. Trimming took off 4 bases at V and 3 bases at J, with 12 bases between the two ends. The chain's CDR3 is CASSLRVADTEAFF. CDR3 bases: TGTGCCAGCAGCCTTAGGGTAGCGGACACTGAAGCTTTCTTT.

The rearrangement joins TRBV27 to TRBJ1-3; D might be TRBD1 (6 bases). Per germline, CDR1 MNHEY and CDR2 SMNVEV (reference sequence). This CDR3 comprises 20 residues. Trimming took 4 bases from V and 5 from J, leaving 30 bases between them. CDR3 amino acids: CASSSTKPGTLEVVRNTIYF. CDR3 in DNA: TGTGCCAGCAGTTCAACAAAGCCCGGGACACTTGAAGTGGTGCGAAACACCATATATTTT.

The gene calls are TRBV5-6 and TRBJ2-7; 8 bases are shared with TRBD2. The V gene's germline CDR1 is SGHDT and CDR2 YYEEEE. The CDR3 has 14 residues. Trimming cost V 6 bases and J 3 bases; bases outside gene matches: 8. The CDR3 sequence is CASTRGAGGYEQYF. CDR3 bases: TGTGCCAGCACCCGGGGCGCGGGGGGCTACGAGCAGTACTTC.

The chain couples TRBV28 to TRBJ2-3; 12 bases are shared with TRBD2. The CDR3 length is 17 residues. V shed 6 bases, J shed 6 bases, and the junction held 13 bases outside the gene matches. Germline values: CDR1 MDHEN, CDR2 SYDVKM. CDR3 DNA: TGTGCCAGCAGGGAGACTAGCGGGAGAACACACACGGATACGCAGTATTTT. This encodes CASRETSGRTHTDTQYF.

This clone has only one observation. The chain links TRBV28 to TRBJ1-1; TRBD1 aligns across 9 bases. There are 15 residues in the CDR3. The germline V gene has CDR1 MDHEN and CDR2 SYDVKM. V trimming: 5 bases; J trimming: 6 bases; junction bases outside the gene matches: 10. The CDR3 sequence is CASSTSPDRGAEAFF. CDR3 coding DNA: TGTGCCAGCAGTACCTCGCCCGACAGGGGGGCTGAAGCTTTCTTT. The complete variable domain, with remaining parts taken from reference TRBV28 and TRBJ1-1, reads DVKVTQSSRYLVKRTGEKVFLECVQDMDHENMFWYRQDPGLGLRLIYFSYDVKMKEKGDIPEGYSVSREKKERFSLILESASTNQTSMYLCASSTSPDRGAEAFFGQGTRLTVV.

V is TRBV15 and J is TRBJ2-7, with D perhaps matching TRBD2 (6 bases). Germline CDR1 reads LNHNV; CDR2 reads YYDKDF (reference sequence). This CDR3 has 14 amino acids. Deletions cut 0 bases from V and 7 bases from J, with 13 bases between. The CDR3 loop reads CATSRDAAGTEQYF. The DNA of the CDR3 is TGTGCCACCAGCAGAGACGCGGCCGGGACTGAGCAGTACTTC.

This sequence joins TRBV9 and TRBJ2-2; 8 nucleotides agree with TRBD1. CDR1 is SGDLS, CDR2 YYNGEE, per germline. The CDR3 loop spans 15 amino acids. The V gene end was trimmed by 4 bases and the J gene end by 5 bases; junction bases not matched to a gene: 7. The CDR3 region is CASSLRQGWTGELFF. The CDR3 DNA sequence: TGTGCCAGCAGCCTTCGACAGGGGTGGACCGGGGAGCTGTTTTTT.

The V gene is TRBV19, the J gene TRBJ1-5, with 7 nucleotides matching TRBD1. This CDR3 is built from 14 residues. Trimming cost V 6 bases and J 10 bases; bases outside gene matches: 12. Germline V gene lookup returns CDR1 LNHDA and CDR2 SQIVND (reference sequence). CDR3 in amino acids: CASRGGTALPPQHF. The CDR3 coding sequence is TGTGCCAGTAGAGGGGGGACAGCCCTCCCTCCCCAGCATTTT.

V usage is TRBV6-5 and J usage is TRBJ1-1; D not resolved. This CDR3 has 14 residues. Germline CDR1 reads MNHEY; CDR2 reads SVGAGI. V lost 0 bases and J 4 bases, leaving 9 bases between the germline ends. The CDR3 nucleotides read TGTGCCAGCAGTTACTCGAGTTCGGGCACTGAAGCTTTCTTT. This codes for CASSYSSSGTEAFF.

The V call is TRBV4-3, the J call TRBJ2-1; 8 bases match TRBD1. Germline CDR1 reads LGHNA; CDR2 reads YSLEER. The CDR3 extends over 14 amino acids. V shed 1 base, J shed 7 bases, and the junction held 3 bases outside the gene matches. The CDR3 region is CASSQVRTGNEQFF. The CDR3, as DNA: TGCGCCAGCAGCCAAGTCCGGACAGGGAATGAGCAGTTCTTC.

The V gene is TRBV19, the J gene TRBJ2-7, with 13 nucleotides matching TRBD2. J gave up 0 bases and V 5 bases, and 4 bases lay outside the gene matches. CDR3 length equals 16 residues. The germline gives CDR1 LNHDA, CDR2 SQIVND (reference sequence). Here the CDR3 reads CASSYRLAGGSYEQYF. The CDR3 nucleotides read TGTGCCAGTAGTTACCGACTAGCGGGGGGCTCCTACGAGCAGTACTTC.